This TCR beta chain was sequenced in a study of blood T cell repertoires in COVID-19. Across the study: The cDNA or gDNA used as material had been derived from T cells, B-cell-depleted T cells, or PBMCs.

Clones were read by immunoSEQ multiplex PCR, and TCRdb kept only the in-frame ones, dropping some. The sample consists of approximately 160,000 clones, 84% of them appearing once. The CDR3 is made up of 19 amino acids. Deletions cut 3 bases from V and 1 base from J, with 19 bases between. Germline loops: CDR1 LNHDA, CDR2 SQIVND (reference sequence). The chain links TRBV19 to TRBJ2-6; D remains unclear. Sequenced sample: peripheral blood. The receptor was isolated from a woman aged 45 to 65 in a cohort sampled during active or convalescent COVID-19. Here the CDR3 reads CASSIDTLVSASGANVLTF. The CDR3 region has the DNA TGTGCCAGTAGTATCGACACTTTGGTATCTGCGTCTGGGGCCAACGTCCTGACTTTC.